Below are 8 T cell receptor beta chains sequenced from a single sample in a study of blood T cell repertoires in COVID-19. Only in-frame clones appear in the TCRdb table, and some are missing; sequencing was by immunoSEQ multiplex PCR. Of tens of thousands of clones listed, roughly 82% are singletons. The sample was peripheral blood. These receptors were taken from a man aged 35-49 years with acute or convalescent COVID-19.

This clone was seen once. The V gene is TRBV19, the J gene TRBJ1-5, with D uncertain. The CDR3 extends over 13 amino acids. The germline V and J ends were trimmed by 2 bases and 1 base, with 3 bases remaining between them. Germline V gene sequence: CDR1 LNHDA, CDR2 SQIVND (reference sequence). The CDR3 spells CASSISSNQPQHF. In DNA form, the CDR3 reads TGTGCCAGTAGTATAAGCAGCAATCAGCCCCAGCATTTT.

The chain is built from TRBV19 and TRBJ1-6; 11 bases agree with TRBD1. After removal of 5 bases from V and 1 base from J, the junction contained 7 bases not matched to a gene. CDR3 length: 18 amino acids. CDR1 is LNHDA, CDR2 SQIVND, per germline (reference sequence). The CDR3 protein is CASSFAGTGGSYNSPLHF. CDR3 sequence (DNA): TGTGCCAGTAGTTTCGCCGGGACAGGGGGGTCCTATAATTCACCCCTCCACTTT.

This chain connects TRBV11-2 to TRBJ2-1; D is undetermined. Germline V lookup: CDR1 SGHAT, CDR2 FQNNGV. The CDR3 covers 14 residues. With 0 bases removed from V and 11 bases from J, the gap between germline ends came to 14 bases. Here the CDR3 reads CASSLDWSGPKQFF. In DNA form, the CDR3 reads TGTGCCAGCAGCTTAGATTGGTCGGGTCCCAAGCAGTTCTTC.

The CDR3 DNA reads TGCAGTGCTAGTATAGTGGACAGGGGACACGAGCAGTACTTC. Protein: CSASIVDRGHEQYF. This chain uses TRBV20-1 with TRBJ2-7; TRBD1 matches at 9 bases. The CDR3 is made up of 14 amino acids. Germline V gene lookup returns CDR1 DFQATT and CDR2 SNEGSKA (reference sequence). The ends lost 3 bases at V and 5 bases at J; junction bases unmatched: 8.

The chain combines TRBV6-5 with TRBJ1-6; 9 nucleotides agree with TRBD1. The CDR3 is 14 residues long. The ends lost 10 bases at V and 8 bases at J; junction bases unmatched: 9. CDR1 is MNHEY, CDR2 SVGAGI, per germline. CDR3 DNA sequence: TGTGCCATTCTTACCGGGACAGGGTATTCACCCCTCCACTTT. Translation gives CAILTGTGYSPLHF.

This clone was picked up one time. V and J are TRBV7-3 and TRBJ2-3; 7 bases fit TRBD2. V dropped 1 base and J dropped 0; count of bases not matched to a gene: 7. The CDR3 length is 17 residues. CDR1 SGHTA and CDR2 FQGTGA come from the germline V gene. The CDR3 sequence: CASSLNGLGASTDTQYF. In DNA form, the CDR3 reads TGTGCCAGCAGCTTAAATGGACTAGGAGCTAGCACAGATACGCAGTATTTT.

This clone was recorded only once. The chain employs TRBV2 and TRBJ2-1, with 7 bases that match TRBD2. This CDR3 is 12 amino acids long. Germline CDR1 and CDR2: SNHLY and FYNNEI. CDR3: CASSAQRGEQFF. As DNA, the CDR3 is TGTGCTTCTTCCGCCCAGCGGGGCGAGCAGTTCTTC.

This sequence joins TRBV19 and TRBJ1-1; 8 bases line up with TRBD1. CDR1 LNHDA and CDR2 SQIVND come from the germline V gene (reference sequence). The CDR3 length is 14 residues. V was pared by 6 bases and J by 3 bases, with 6 bases of the junction left unmatched. The DNA for the CDR3 is TGTGCCAGTAGGGGGGACAGGTTCTACACTGAAGCTTTCTTT. Translating it yields CASRGDRFYTEAFF.